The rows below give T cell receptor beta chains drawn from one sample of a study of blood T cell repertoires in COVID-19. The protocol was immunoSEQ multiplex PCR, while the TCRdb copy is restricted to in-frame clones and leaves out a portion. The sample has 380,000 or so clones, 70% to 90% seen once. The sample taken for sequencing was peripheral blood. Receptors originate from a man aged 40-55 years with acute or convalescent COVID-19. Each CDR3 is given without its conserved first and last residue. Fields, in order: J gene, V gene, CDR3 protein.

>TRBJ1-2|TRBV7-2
ASRLRSGTASPNYGYT
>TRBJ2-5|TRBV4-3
ASSQVSPPGMEGTQY
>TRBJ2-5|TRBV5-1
ASSLFGQGAQETQY
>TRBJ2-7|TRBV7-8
ASSSGTGPGAEQY
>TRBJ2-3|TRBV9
ASSVGQDPTDTQY
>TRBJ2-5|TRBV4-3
ASSQGLAVQETQY
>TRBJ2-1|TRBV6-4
ASSPVADTYNEQF
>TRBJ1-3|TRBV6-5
ASSYQTGSGNTIY
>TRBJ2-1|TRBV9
ASSVGGGSEQF
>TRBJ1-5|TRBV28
ASEGVSNQPQH
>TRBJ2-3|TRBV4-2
ASSSQRTSGGAVGTDTQY
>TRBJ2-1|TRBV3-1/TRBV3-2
ASSPPVAYEQF
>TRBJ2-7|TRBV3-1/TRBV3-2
ASSPVYTSQGSEQY
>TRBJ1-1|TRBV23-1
ASSQVPDTDTEAF
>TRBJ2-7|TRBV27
ASRPQGQPGNEQY
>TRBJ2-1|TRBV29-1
SVAAVSYNEQF
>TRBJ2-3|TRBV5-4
ASSHASGGLSDTQY
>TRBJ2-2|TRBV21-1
ASSKVGGRAQTGELF
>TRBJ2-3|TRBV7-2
ASSLTGGPRY
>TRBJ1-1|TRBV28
ASRSGAGYSTEAF
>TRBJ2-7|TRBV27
ASSLAGGYEQY
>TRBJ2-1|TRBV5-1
ASSLVGLAGVGSYNEQF